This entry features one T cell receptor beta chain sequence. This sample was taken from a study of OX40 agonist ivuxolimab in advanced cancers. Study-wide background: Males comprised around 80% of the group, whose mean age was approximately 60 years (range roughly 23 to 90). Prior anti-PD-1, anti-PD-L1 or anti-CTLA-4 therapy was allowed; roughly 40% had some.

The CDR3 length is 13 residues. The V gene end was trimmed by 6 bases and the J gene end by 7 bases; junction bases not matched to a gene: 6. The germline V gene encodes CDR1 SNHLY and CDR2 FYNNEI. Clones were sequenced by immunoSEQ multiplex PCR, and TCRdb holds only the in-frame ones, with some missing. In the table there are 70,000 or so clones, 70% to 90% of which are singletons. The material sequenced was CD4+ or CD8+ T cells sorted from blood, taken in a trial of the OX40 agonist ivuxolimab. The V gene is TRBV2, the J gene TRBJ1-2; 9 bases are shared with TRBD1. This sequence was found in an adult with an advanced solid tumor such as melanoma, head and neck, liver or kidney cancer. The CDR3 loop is CASRLGTGSGYTF. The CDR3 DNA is TGTGCCAGCAGACTAGGGACAGGGAGTGGCTACACCTTC.